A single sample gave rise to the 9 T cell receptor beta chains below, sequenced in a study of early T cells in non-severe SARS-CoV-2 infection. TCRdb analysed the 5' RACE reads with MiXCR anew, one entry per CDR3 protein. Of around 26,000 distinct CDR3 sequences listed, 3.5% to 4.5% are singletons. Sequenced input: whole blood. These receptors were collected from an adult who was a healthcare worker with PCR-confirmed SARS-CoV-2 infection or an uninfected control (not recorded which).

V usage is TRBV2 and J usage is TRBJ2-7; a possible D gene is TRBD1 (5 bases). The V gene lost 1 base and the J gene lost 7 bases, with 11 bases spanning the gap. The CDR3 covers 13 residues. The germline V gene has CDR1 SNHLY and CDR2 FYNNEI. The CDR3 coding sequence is TGTGCCAGCAGTGAAGTAGGGCAGGGAGAGCAGTACTTC. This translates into CASSEVGQGEQYF.

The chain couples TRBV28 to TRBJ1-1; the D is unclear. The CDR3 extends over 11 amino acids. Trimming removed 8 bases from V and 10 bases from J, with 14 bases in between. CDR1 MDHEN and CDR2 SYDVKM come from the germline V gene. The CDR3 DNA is TGTGCCAGCGGGAACACGATAGGAGCTTTCTTT. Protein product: CASGNTIGAFF. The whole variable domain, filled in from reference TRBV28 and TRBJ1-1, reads DVKVTQSSRYLVKRTGEKVFLECVQDMDHENMFWYRQDPGLGLRLIYFSYDVKMKEKGDIPEGYSVSREKKERFSLILESASTNQTSMYLCASGNTIGAFFGQGTRLTVV.

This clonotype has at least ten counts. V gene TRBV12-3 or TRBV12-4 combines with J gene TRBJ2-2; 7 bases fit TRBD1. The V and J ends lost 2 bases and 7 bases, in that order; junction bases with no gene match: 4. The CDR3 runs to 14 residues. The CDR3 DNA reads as TGTGCCAGCAGTTTAACAGGGGCGGTCGGGGAGCTGTTTTTT. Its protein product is CASSLTGAVGELFF.

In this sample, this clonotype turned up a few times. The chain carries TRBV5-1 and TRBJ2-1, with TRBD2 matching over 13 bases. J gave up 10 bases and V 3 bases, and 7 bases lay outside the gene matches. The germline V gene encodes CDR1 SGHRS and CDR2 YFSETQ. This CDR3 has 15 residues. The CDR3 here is CASSSGTSGDGEQFF. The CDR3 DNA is TGCGCCAGCAGCTCCGGGACTAGCGGGGACGGCGAGCAGTTCTTC.

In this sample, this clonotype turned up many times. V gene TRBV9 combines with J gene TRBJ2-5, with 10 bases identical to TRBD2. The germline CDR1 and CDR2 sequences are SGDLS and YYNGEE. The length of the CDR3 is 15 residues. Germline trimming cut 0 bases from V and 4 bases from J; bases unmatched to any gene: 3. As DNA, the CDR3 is TGTGCCAGCAGCGTAGTAGCGGGAGGTGCAGAGACCCAGTACTTC. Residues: CASSVVAGGAETQYF.

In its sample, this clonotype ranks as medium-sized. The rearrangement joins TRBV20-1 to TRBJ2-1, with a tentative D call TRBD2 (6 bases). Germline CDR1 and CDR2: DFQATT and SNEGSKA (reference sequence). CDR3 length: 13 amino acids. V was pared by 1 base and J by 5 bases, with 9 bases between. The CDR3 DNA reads TGCAGTGCTAGAGCCGGGGGAAACAATGAGCAGTTCTTC. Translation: CSARAGGNNEQFF.

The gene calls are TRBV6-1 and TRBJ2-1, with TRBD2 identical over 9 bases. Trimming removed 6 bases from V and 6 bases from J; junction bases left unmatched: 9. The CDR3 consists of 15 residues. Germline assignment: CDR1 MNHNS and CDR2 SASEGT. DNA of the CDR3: TGTGCCAGCAGACCCAGCGGGGGGAAGGGCAATGAGCAGTTCTTC. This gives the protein CASRPSGGKGNEQFF.

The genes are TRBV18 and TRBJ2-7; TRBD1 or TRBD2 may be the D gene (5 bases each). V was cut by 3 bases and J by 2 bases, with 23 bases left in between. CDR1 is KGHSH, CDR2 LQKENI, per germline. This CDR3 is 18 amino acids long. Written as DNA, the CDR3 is TGTGCCAGCTCACCTGAGGGCGTTGAAGGTGAGGGGACCTACGAGCAGTACTTC. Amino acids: CASSPEGVEGEGTYEQYF.

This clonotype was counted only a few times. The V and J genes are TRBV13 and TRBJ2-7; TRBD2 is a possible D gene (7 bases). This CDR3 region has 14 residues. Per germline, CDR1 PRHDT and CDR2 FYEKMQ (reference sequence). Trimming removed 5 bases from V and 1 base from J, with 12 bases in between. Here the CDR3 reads CASSRGDISYEQYF. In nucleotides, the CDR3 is TGTGCCAGCAGCCGGGGGGACATTTCCTACGAGCAGTACTTC.